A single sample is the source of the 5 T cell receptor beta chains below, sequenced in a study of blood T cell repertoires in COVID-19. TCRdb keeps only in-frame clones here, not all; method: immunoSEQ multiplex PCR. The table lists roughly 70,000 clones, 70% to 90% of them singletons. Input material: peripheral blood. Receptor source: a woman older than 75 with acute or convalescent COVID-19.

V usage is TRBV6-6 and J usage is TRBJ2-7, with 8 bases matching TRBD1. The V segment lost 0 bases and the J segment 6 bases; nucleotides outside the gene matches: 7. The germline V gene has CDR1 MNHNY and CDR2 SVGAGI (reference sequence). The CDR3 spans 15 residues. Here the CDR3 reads CASSYSPQGAREQYF. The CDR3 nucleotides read TGTGCCAGCAGTTACTCTCCCCAGGGGGCGCGCGAGCAGTACTTC.

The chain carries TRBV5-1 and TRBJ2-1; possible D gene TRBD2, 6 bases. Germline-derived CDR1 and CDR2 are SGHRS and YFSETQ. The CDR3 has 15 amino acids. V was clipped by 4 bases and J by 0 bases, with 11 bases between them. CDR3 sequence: CASSRDFFSYNEQFF. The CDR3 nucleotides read TGCGCCAGCAGCCGGGACTTTTTCTCCTACAATGAGCAGTTCTTC.

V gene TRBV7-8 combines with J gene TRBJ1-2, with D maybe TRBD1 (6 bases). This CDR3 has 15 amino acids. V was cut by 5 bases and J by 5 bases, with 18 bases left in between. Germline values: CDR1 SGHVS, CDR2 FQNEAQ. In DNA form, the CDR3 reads TGTGCCAGCAGCCTTAGGGGGGGCAGGGGTTATGGCTACACCTTC. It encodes CASSLRGGRGYGYTF.

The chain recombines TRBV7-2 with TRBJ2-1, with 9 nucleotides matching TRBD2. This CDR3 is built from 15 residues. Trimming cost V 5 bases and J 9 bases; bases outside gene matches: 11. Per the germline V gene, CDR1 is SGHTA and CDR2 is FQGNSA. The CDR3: CASSVDRRGGGEQFF. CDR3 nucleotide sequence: TGTGCCAGCAGCGTAGACAGGCGGGGGGGCGGTGAGCAGTTCTTC.

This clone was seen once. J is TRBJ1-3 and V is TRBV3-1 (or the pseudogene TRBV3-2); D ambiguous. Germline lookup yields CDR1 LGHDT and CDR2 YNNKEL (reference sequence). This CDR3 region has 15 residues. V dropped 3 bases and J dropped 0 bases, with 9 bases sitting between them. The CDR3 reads CASSQRLVSGNTIYF. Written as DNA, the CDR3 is TGTGCCAGCAGCCAGAGACTTGTCTCTGGAAACACCATATATTTT.